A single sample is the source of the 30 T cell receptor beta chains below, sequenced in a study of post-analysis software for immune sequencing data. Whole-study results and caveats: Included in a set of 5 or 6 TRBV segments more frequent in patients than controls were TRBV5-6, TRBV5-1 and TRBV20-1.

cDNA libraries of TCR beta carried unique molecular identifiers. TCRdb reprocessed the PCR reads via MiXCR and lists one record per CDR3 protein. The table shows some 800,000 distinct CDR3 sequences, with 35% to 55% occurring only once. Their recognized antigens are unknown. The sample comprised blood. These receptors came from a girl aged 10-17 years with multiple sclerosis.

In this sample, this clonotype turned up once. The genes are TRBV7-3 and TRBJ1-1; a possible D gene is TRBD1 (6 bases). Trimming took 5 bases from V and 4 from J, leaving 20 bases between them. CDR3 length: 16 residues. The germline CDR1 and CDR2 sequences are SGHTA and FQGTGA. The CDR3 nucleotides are TGTGCCAGCAGCGCCAACGGAGGGGGAAGGAGCACTGAAGCTTTCTTT. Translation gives CASSANGGGRSTEAFF.

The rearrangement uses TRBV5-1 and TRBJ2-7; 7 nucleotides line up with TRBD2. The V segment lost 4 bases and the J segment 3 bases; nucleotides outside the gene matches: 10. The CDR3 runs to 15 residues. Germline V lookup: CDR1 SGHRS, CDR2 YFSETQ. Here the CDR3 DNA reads TGCGCCAGCAGCCTACGACCCGGGACTAACTACGAGCAGTACTTC. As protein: CASSLRPGTNYEQYF.

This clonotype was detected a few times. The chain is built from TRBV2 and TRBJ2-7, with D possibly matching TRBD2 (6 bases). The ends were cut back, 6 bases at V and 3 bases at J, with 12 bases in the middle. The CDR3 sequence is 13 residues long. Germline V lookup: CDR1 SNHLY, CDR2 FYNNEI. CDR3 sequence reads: CASRGGEHYEQYF. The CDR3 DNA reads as TGTGCCAGCAGGGGCGGGGAACACTACGAGCAGTACTTC.

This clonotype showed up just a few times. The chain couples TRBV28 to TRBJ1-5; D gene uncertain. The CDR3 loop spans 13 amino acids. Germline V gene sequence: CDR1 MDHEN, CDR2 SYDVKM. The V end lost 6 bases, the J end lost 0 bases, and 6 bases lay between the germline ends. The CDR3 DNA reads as TGTGCCAGCAGGTCCTATAGCAATCAGCCCCAGCATTTT. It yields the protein CASRSYSNQPQHF.

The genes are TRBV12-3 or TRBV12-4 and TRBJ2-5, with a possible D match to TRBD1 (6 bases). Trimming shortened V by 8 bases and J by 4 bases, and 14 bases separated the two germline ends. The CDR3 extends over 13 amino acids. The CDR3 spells CASQRGQRETQYF. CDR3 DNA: TGTGCCAGCCAAAGAGGACAGCGAGAGACCCAGTACTTC.

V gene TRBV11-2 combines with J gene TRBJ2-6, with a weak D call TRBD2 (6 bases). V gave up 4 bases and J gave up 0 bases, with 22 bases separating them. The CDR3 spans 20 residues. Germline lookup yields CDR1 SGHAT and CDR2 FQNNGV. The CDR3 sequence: CASSSKAKKKGGSGANVLTF. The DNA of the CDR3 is TGTGCCAGCAGCTCTAAGGCCAAAAAAAAGGGAGGCTCTGGGGCCAACGTCCTGACTTTC.

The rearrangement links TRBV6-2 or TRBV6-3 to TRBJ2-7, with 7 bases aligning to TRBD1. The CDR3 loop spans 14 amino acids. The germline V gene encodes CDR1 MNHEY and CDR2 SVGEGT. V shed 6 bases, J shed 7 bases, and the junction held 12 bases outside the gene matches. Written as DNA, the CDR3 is TGTGCCAGCAGCTGGGACAGCATCTACAATGAGCAGTACTTC. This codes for CASSWDSIYNEQYF.

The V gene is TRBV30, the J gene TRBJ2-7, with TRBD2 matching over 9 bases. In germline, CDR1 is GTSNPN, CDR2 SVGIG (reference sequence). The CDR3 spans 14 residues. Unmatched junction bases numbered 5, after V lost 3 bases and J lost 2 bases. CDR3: CAWRKLAGTYEQYF. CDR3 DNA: TGTGCCTGGAGAAAACTAGCGGGCACCTACGAGCAGTACTTC.

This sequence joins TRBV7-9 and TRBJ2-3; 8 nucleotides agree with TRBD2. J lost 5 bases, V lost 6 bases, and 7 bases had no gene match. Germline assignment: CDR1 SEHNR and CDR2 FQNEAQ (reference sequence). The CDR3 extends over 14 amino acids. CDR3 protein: CASRPSGSLDTQYF. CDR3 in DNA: TGTGCCAGCAGACCGAGCGGGAGTCTAGATACGCAGTATTTT.

CDR3 coding DNA: TGTGCCAGCAGCTTGAGGGTGGGATTTGAGAACTACGAGCAGTACTTC. Encoded protein: CASSLRVGFENYEQYF. This chain uses TRBV5-6 with TRBJ2-7; D not certain. Per germline, CDR1 SGHDT and CDR2 YYEEEE. With 1 base removed from V and 3 bases from J, the gap between germline ends came to 17 bases. CDR3 length: 16 residues.

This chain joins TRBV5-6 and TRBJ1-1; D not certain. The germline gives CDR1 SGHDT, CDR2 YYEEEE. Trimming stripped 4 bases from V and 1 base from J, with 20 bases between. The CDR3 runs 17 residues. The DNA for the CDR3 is TGTGCCAGCAGCCCGGACCCTGGGCGACTGGGGAACACTGAAGCTTTCTTT. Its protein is CASSPDPGRLGNTEAFF. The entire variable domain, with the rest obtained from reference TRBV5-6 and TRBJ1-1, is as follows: DAGVTQSPTHLIKTRGQQVTLRCSPKSGHDTVSWYQQALGQGPQFIFQYYEEEERQRGNFPDRFSGHQFPNYSSELNVNALLLGDSALYLCASSPDPGRLGNTEAFFGQGTRLTVV.

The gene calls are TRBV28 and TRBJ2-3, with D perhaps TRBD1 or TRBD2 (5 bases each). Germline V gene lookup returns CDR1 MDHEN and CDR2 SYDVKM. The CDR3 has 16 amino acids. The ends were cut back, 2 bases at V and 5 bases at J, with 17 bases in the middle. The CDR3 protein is CASSLATAQGGDTQYF. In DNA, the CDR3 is TGTGCCAGCAGTTTAGCGACAGCCCAAGGAGGAGATACGCAGTATTTT.

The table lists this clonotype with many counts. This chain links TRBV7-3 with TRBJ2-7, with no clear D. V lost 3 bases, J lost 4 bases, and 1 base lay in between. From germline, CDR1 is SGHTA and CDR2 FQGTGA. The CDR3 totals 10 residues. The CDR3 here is CASSFYEQYF. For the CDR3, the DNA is TGTGCCAGCAGCTTTTACGAGCAGTACTTC.

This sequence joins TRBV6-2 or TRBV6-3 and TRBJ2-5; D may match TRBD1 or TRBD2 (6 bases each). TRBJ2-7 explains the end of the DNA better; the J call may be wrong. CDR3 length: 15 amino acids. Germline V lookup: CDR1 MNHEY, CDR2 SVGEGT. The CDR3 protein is CASSYLRKGEDEQYF. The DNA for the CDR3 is TGTGCCAGCAGTTACCTGAGGAAGGGGGAGGACGAGCAGTACTTC.

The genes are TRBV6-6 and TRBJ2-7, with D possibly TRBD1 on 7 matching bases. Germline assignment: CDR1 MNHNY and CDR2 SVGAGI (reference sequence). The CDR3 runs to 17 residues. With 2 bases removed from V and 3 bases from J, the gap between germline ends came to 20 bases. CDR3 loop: CASSYPIGRQGDYEQYF. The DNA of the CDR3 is TGTGCCAGCAGTTACCCCATAGGGAGGCAGGGGGACTACGAGCAGTACTTC.

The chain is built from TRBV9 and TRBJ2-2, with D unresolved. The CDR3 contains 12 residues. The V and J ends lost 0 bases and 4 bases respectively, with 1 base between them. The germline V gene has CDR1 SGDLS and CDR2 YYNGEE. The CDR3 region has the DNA TGTGCCAGCAGCGTAGCCACCGGGGAGCTGTTTTTT. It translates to CASSVATGELFF.

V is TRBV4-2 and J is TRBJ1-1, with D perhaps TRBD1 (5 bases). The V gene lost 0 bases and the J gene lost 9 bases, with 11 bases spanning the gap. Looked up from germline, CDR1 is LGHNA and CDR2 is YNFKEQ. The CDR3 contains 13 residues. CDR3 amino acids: CASSQDPGPQAFF. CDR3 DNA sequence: TGTGCCAGCAGCCAAGACCCGGGACCCCAAGCTTTCTTT.

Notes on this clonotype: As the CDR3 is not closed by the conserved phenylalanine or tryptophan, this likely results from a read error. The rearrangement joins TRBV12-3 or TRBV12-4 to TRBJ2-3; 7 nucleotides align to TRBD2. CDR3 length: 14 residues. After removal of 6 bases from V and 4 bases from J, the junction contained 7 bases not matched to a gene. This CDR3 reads CASSTGGRPDTQYS. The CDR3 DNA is TGTGCCAGCAGCACCGGCGGGAGACCAGATACGCAGTATTCT.

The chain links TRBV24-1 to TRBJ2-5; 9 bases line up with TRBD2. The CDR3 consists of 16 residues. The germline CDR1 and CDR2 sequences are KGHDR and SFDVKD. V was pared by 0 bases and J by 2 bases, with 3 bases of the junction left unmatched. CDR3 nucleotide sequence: TGTGCCACCAGTGATTTGGGGCTAGCGGGACAAGAGACCCAGTACTTC. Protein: CATSDLGLAGQETQYF.

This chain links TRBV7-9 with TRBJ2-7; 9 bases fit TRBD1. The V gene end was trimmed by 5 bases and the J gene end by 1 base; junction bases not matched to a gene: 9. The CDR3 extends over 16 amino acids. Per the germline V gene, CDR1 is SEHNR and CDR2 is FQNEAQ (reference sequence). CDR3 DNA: TGTGCCAGCAGCCCAACAGGGGGCCCAACTTCCTACGAGCAGTACTTC. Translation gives CASSPTGGPTSYEQYF.

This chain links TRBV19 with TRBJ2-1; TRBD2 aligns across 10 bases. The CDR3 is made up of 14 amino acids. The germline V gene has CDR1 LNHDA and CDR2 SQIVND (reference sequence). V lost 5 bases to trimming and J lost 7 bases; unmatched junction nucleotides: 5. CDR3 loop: CASSLAGVWNEQFF. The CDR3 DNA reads TGTGCCAGTAGTCTAGCGGGAGTATGGAATGAGCAGTTCTTC.

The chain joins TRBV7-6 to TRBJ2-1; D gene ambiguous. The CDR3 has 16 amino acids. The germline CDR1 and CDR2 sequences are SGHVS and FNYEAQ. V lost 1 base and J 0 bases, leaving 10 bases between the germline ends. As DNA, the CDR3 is TGTGCCAGCAGCTTAGTGGTGGCTTCCTCCTACAATGAGCAGTTCTTC. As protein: CASSLVVASSYNEQFF.

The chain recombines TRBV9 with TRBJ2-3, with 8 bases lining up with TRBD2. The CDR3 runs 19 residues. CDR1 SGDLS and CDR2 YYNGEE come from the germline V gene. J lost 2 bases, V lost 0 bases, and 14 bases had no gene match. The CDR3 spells CASSVARGGTAGPTDTQYF. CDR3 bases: TGTGCCAGCAGCGTAGCTCGGGGGGGTACAGCGGGACCCACAGATACGCAGTATTTT.

The CDR3 coding sequence is TGTGCCAGCAGGAGACAGAGGACCACTAGCACAGATACGCAGTATTTT. The encoded protein is CASRRQRTTSTDTQYF. The genes are TRBV27 and TRBJ2-3, with a tentative D call TRBD1 (5 bases). Germline V gene lookup returns CDR1 MNHEY and CDR2 SMNVEV (reference sequence). This CDR3 has 16 amino acids. With 6 bases removed from V and 0 bases from J, the gap between germline ends came to 16 bases.

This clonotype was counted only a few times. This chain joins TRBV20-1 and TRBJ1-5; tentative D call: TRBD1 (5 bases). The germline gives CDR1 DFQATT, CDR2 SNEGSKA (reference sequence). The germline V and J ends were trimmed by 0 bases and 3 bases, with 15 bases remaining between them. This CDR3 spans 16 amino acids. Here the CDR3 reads CSARDGYGTLNQPQHF. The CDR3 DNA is TGCAGTGCTAGAGATGGCTACGGGACTCTCAATCAGCCCCAGCATTTT.

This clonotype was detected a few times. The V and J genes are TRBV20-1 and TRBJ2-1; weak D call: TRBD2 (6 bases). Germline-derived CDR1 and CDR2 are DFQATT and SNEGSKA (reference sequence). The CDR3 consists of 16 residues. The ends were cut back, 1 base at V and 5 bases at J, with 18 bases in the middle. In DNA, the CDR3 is TGCAGTGCTAGAGCTAGATCGGGGAGGAGCGACAATGAGCAGTTCTTC. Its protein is CSARARSGRSDNEQFF.

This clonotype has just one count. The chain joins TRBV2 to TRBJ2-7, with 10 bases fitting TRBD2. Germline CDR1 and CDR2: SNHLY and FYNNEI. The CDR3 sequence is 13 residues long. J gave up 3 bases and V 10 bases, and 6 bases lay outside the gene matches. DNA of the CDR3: TGTGCCACCCAGCGGGAGGGGGGCTACGAGCAGTACTTC. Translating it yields CATQREGGYEQYF.

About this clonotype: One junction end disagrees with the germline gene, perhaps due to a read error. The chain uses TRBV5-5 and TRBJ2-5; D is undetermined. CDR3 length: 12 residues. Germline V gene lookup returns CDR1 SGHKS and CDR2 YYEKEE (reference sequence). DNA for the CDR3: TGTGCCGGCAGCCCCAGCAGCGAGACCCAGTACTTC. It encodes CAGSPSSETQYF.

The CDR3 DNA sequence: TGTGCCAGCAGTTACTACCAGGACAATGAGCAGTTCTTC. Translation gives CASSYYQDNEQFF. The chain has TRBV6-5 and TRBJ2-1; no clear D gene. This CDR3 comprises 13 residues. Trimming removed 1 base from V and 5 bases from J, with 6 bases in between. Germline V CDR1 and CDR2: MNHEY, SVGAGI.

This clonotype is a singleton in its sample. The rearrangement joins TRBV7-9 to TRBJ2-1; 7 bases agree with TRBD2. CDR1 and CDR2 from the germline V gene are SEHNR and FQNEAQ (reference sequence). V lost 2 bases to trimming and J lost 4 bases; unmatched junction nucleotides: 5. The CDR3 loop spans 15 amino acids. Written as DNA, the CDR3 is TGTGCCAGCAGCTTACCTAGCGGACTTTACAATGAGCAGTTCTTC. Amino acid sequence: CASSLPSGLYNEQFF. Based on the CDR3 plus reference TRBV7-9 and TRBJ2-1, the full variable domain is DTGVSQNPRHKITKRGQNVTFRCDPISEHNRLYWYRQTLGQGPEFLTYFQNEAQLEKSRLLSDRFSAERPKGSFSTLEIQRTEQGDSAMYLCASSLPSGLYNEQFFGPGTRLTVL.